Given below is one T cell receptor (beta chain) in context. Its antigen is still unknown. CDR1 SNHLY and CDR2 FYNNEI come from the germline V gene. The CDR3 is 15 residues long. V lost 3 bases and J lost 1, with 10 bases in between. The data originate from a study of response to subunit inactivated influenza vaccine. Study observations and caveats: Authors proposed each seasonal influenza vaccination draws in few new T cells.

Via MiXCR, TCRdb re-called the RT-PCR reads, giving one row per CDR3 protein. The sample holds about 780,000 distinct CDR3 sequences, about 18% seen once. This sequence was found in a man aged 45-65 years who received an inactivated influenza vaccine. The material was PBMCs from blood, obtained more than 4 days after vaccination. This chain links TRBV2 with TRBJ1-5; D is possibly TRBD1 (5 bases). For the CDR3, the DNA is TGTGCCAGCAGTGAGATAGGGGCAAGCAATCAGCCCCAGCATTTT. Translated: CASSEIGASNQPQHF.